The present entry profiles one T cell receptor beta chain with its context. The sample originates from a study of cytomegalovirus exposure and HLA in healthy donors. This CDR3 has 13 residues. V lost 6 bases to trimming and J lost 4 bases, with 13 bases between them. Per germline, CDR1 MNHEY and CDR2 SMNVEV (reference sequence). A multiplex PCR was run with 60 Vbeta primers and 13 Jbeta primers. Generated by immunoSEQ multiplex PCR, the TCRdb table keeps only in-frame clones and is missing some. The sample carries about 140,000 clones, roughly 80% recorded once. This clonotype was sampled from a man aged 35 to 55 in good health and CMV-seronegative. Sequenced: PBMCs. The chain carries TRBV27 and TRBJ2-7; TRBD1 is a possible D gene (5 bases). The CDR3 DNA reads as TGTGCCAGCAGCCCGACAGCGATATACGAGCAGTACTTC. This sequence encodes CASSPTAIYEQYF.